This TCR beta chain was obtained from a study of blood T cell repertoires in COVID-19. The CDR3 loop spans 13 amino acids. The V end was cut by 5 bases, the J end by 3 bases, with 8 bases between. The method was immunoSEQ multiplex PCR; TCRdb's version includes in-frame clones alone and lacks a portion of them. The data show approximately 140,000 clones, 87% seen once. The genes are TRBV12-3 or TRBV12-4 and TRBJ1-5; no clear D gene. The receptor was derived from a woman aged 60 to 75 with active or convalescent COVID-19. Sequencing input: peripheral blood. CDR3 region: CASSGFINQPQHF. CDR3 sequence (DNA): TGTGCCAGCAGTGGCTTCATCAATCAGCCCCAGCATTTT.